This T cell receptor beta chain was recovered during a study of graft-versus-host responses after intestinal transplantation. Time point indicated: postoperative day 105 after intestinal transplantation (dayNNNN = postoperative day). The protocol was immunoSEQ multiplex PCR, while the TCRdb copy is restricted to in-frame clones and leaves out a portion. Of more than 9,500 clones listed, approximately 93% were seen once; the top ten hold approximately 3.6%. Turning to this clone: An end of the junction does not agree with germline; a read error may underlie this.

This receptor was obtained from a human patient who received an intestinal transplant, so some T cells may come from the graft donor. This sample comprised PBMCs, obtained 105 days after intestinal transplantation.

The CDR3 nucleotides read TGTGCCAGCAGCCTGCAGGACCAGGAGACCCAGTACTTC. It yields the protein CASSLQDQETQYF. The chain carries TRBV7-7 and TRBJ2-5; D ambiguous. The CDR3 has 13 residues. The germline CDR1 and CDR2 sequences are SSHAT and FNYEAQ (reference sequence).